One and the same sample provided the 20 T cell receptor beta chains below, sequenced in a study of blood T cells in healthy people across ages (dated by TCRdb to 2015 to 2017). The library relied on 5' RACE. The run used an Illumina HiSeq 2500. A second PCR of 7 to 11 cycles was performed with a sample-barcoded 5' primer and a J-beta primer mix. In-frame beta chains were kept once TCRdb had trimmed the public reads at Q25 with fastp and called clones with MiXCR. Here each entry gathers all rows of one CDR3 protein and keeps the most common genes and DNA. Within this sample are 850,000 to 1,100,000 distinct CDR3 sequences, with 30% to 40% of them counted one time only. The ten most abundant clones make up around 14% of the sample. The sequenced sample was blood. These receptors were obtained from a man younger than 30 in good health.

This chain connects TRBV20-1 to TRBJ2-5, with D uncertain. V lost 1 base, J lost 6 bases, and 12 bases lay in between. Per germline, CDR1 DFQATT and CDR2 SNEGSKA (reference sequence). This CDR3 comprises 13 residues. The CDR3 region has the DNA TGCAGTGCTAGAGCCCCCCCCCTGAAGACCCAGTACTTC. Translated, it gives CSARAPPLKTQYF.

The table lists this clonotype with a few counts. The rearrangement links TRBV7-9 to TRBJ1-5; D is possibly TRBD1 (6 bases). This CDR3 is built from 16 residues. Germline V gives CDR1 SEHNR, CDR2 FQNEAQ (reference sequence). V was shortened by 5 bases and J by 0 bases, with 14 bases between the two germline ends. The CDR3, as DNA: TGTGCCAGCAGCCGAGACAGGATCGATAGCAATCAGCCCCAGCATTTT. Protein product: CASSRDRIDSNQPQHF.

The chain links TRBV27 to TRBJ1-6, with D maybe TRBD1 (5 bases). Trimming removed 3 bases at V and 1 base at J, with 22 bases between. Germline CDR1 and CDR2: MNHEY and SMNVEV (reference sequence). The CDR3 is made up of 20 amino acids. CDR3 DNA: TGTGCCAGCAGTTTGCCTGGGCTGGACAAGAGGGTATCCTATAATTCACCCCTCCACTTT. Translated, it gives CASSLPGLDKRVSYNSPLHF.

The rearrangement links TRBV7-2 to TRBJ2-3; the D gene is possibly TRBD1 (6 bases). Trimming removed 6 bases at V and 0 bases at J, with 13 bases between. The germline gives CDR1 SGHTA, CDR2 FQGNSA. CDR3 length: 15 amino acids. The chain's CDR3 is CASSLPGHSTDTQYF. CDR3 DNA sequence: TGTGCCAGCAGTTTACCGGGACACAGCACAGATACGCAGTATTTT. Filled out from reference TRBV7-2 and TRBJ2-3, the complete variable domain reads GAGVSQSPSNKVTEKGKDVELRCDPISGHTALYWYRQSLGQGLEFLIYFQGNSAPDKSGLPSDRFSAERTGGSVSTLTIQRTQQEDSAVYLCASSLPGHSTDTQYFGPGTRLTVL.

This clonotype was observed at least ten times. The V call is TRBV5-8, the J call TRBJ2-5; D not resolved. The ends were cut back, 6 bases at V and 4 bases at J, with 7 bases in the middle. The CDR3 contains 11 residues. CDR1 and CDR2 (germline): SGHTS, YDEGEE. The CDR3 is CASTTRETQYF. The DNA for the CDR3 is TGTGCCAGCACAACTCGAGAGACCCAGTACTTC.

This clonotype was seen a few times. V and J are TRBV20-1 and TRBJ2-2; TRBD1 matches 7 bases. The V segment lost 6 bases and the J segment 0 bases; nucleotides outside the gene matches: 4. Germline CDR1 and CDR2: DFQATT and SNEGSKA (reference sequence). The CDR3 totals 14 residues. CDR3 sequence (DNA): TGCAGTGCCCAGGGACAGACGAACACCGGGGAGCTGTTTTTT. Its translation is CSAQGQTNTGELFF.

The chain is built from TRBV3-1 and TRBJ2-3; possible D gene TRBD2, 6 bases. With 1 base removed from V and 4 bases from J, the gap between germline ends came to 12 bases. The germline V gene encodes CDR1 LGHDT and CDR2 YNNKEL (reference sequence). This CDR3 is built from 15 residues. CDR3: CASSQVGTSSDTQYF. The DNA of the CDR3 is TGTGCCAGCAGCCAAGTGGGGACTTCCTCAGATACGCAGTATTTT.

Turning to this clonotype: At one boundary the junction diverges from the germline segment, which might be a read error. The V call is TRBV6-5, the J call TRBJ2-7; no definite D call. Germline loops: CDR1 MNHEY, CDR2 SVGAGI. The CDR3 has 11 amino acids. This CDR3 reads CVSSSMGEQYF. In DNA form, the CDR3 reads TGTGTCAGCAGTTCTATGGGCGAGCAGTACTTC.

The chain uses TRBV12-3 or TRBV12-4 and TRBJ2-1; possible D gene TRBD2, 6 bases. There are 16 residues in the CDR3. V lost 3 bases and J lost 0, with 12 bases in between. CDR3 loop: CASSFRDGGSYNEQFF. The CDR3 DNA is TGTGCCAGCAGTTTCCGGGACGGGGGCTCCTACAATGAGCAGTTCTTC.

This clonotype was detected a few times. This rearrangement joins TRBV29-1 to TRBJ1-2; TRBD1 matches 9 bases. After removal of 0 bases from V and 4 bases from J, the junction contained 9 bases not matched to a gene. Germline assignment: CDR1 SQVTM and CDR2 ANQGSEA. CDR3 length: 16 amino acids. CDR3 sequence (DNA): TGCAGCGTTGAAGATGGGGGGACAGGGAAAGGCTATGGCTACACCTTC. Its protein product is CSVEDGGTGKGYGYTF.

In DNA form, the CDR3 reads TGCAGTGCTAGAGATGTGAGGGACGCTAATGAAAAACTGTTTTTT. Amino acids: CSARDVRDANEKLFF. The V gene is TRBV20-1, the J gene TRBJ1-4; D is perhaps TRBD1 (5 bases). The V end was cut by 0 bases, the J end by 3 bases, with 11 bases between. CDR1 is DFQATT and CDR2 is SNEGSKA in the germline V gene (reference sequence). The CDR3 is made up of 15 amino acids.

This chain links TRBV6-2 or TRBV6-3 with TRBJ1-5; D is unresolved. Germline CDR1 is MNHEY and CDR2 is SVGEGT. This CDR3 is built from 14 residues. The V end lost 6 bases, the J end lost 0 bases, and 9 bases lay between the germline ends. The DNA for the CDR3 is TGTGCCAGCAGCTCCGGGATTAGCAATCAGCCCCAGCATTTT. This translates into CASSSGISNQPQHF.

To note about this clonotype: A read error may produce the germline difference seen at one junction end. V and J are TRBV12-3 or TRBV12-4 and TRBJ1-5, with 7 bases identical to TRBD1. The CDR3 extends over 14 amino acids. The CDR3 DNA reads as TGTGCCTGCAGTCCTCGGGCAGGGGGTCAGCCCCAGCATTTT. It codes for CACSPRAGGQPQHF.

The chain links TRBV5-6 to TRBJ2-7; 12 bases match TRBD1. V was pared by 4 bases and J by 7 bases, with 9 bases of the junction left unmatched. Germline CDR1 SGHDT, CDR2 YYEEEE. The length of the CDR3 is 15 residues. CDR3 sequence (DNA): TGTGCCAGCAGCCCCAGGGACAGGGGGCCTAATGAGCAGTACTTC. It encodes CASSPRDRGPNEQYF.

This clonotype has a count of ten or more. The DNA for the CDR3 is TGTGCCAGCAGCCAAGGGCAGGGGAGCTATGGCTACACCTTC. Its translation: CASSQGQGSYGYTF. The chain carries TRBV3-1 and TRBJ1-2, with a weak D call TRBD1 (6 bases). The CDR3 loop spans 14 amino acids. V was pared by 1 base and J by 4 bases, with 10 bases between. CDR1 LGHDT and CDR2 YNNKEL come from the germline V gene (reference sequence). The full variable domain, rest sourced from reference TRBV3-1 and TRBJ1-2, is DTAVSQTPKYLVTQMGNDKSIKCEQNLGHDTMYWYKQDSKKFLKIMFSYNNKELIINETVPNRFSPKSPDKAHLNLHINSLELGDSAVYFCASSQGQGSYGYTFGSGTRLTVV.

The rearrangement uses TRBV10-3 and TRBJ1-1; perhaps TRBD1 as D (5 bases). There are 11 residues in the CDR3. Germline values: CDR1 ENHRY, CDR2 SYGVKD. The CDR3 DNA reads TGTGCAGCAGGACAGAACACTGAAGCTTTCTTT. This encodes CAAGQNTEAFF.

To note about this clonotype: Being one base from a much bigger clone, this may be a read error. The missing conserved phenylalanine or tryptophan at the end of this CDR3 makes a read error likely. The CDR3 loop reads CASSSPGQGLNGYTL. The DNA of the CDR3 is TGTGCCAGCAGTTCCCCGGGACAGGGATTAAATGGCTACACCCTC. The genes are TRBV27 and TRBJ1-2, with TRBD1 identical over 9 bases. Unmatched junction bases numbered 9, after V lost 4 bases and J lost 6 bases. Germline V lookup: CDR1 MNHEY, CDR2 SMNVEV (reference sequence). The CDR3 sequence is 15 residues long.

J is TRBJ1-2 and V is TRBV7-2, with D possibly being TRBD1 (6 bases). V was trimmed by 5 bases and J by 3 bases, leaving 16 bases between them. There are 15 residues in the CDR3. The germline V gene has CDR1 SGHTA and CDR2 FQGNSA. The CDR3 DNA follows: TGTGCCAGCAGCACCGTACAGGGAACAGACTATGGCTACACCTTC. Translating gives CASSTVQGTDYGYTF. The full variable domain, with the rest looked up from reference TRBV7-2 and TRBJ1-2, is GAGVSQSPSNKVTEKGKDVELRCDPISGHTALYWYRQSLGQGLEFLIYFQGNSAPDKSGLPSDRFSAERTGGSVSTLTIQRTQQEDSAVYLCASSTVQGTDYGYTFGSGTRLTVV.

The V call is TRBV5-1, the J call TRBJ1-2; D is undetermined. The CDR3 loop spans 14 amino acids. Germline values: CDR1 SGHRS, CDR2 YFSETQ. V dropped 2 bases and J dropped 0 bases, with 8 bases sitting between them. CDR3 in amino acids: CASSFPDTNYGYTF. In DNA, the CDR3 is TGCGCCAGCAGCTTCCCAGATACTAACTATGGCTACACCTTC. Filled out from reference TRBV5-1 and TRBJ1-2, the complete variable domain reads KAGVTQTPRYLIKTRGQQVTLSCSPISGHRSVSWYQQTPGQGLQFLFEYFSETQRNKGNFPGRFSGRQFSNSRSEMNVSTLELGDSALYLCASSFPDTNYGYTFGSGTRLTVV.

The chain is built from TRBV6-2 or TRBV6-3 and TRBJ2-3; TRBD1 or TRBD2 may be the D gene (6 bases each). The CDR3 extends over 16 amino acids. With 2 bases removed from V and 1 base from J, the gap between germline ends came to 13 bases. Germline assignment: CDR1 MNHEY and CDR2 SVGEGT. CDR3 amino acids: CASSYPGAMGTDTQYF. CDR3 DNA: TGTGCCAGCAGTTACCCGGGGGCGATGGGCACAGATACGCAGTATTTT.